The 7 T cell receptor beta chains given below trace back to one sample, sequenced in a study of cytomegalovirus exposure and HLA in healthy donors. PCR amplification relied on 60 Vbeta primers (plus 13 Jbeta primers). Produced via immunoSEQ multiplex PCR; TCRdb's table is partial and in-frame only. The sample contains about 140,000 clones, about 70% of which appear only once. Sequenced sample: PBMCs. These TCRs come from a man between 35 and 55 years old in good health and CMV-seronegative.

This clone has only one observation. The rearrangement uses TRBV2 and TRBJ2-7; D remains unclear. The length of the CDR3 is 10 residues. Trimming left V 5 bases short and J 3 bases short, with 2 bases between. Germline V gene data show CDR1 as SNHLY and CDR2 as FYNNEI. The CDR3 region has the DNA TGTGCCAGCAGTCTCTACGAGCAGTACTTC. Its protein product is CASSLYEQYF.

The gene calls are TRBV2 and TRBJ2-7, with unresolved D. The length of the CDR3 is 12 residues. V was cut by 2 bases and J by 3 bases, with 5 bases left in between. Germline V lookup: CDR1 SNHLY, CDR2 FYNNEI. This CDR3 is CASSEYYYEQYF. In DNA, the CDR3 is TGTGCCAGCAGTGAATATTACTACGAGCAGTACTTC.

This chain joins TRBV5-1 and TRBJ1-4; possible D gene TRBD1, 6 bases. The CDR3 totals 16 residues. CDR1 and CDR2 from the germline V gene are SGHRS and YFSETQ. V dropped 6 bases and J dropped 4 bases, with 19 bases sitting between them. CDR3 region: CASTESGTQSNEKLFF. The CDR3 nucleotides read TGCGCCAGCACCGAATCCGGGACACAAAGTAATGAAAAACTGTTTTTT.

The chain has TRBV29-1 and TRBJ2-3; 12 positions match TRBD2. This CDR3 spans 15 amino acids. Germline trimming cut 6 bases from V and 5 bases from J; bases unmatched to any gene: 9. CDR1 and CDR2 from the germline V gene are SQVTM and ANQGSEA. The CDR3 bases are TGCAGCGTCGAATCTCCGGGACTAGCGGGAGATACGCAGTATTTT. Its protein is CSVESPGLAGDTQYF.

CDR3 nucleotide sequence: TGTGCCAGCAGCCTGGGGTGGGGGCTGGACGAGCAGTACTTC. Residues: CASSLGWGLDEQYF. The chain carries TRBV7-3 and TRBJ2-7; possible D gene TRBD1, 6 bases. V was cut by 5 bases and J by 5 bases, with 16 bases left in between. Per germline, CDR1 SGHTA and CDR2 FQGTGA. This CDR3 has 14 amino acids.

Comment on this clone: At the DNA level, this CDR3 is encoded by other sequences in the same sample as well. This chain uses TRBV19 with TRBJ1-5; D is uncertain. Germline values: CDR1 LNHDA, CDR2 SQIVND (reference sequence). V was clipped by 1 base and J by 0 bases, with 7 bases between them. The CDR3 contains 15 residues. The CDR3 here is CASSIGGYSNQPQHF. In DNA, the CDR3 is TGTGCCAGTAGTATAGGAGGGTATAGCAATCAGCCCCAGCATTTT.

The chain joins TRBV5-4 to TRBJ1-2; 7 positions agree with TRBD1. The ends lost 0 bases at V and 5 bases at J; junction bases unmatched: 13. Looked up from germline, CDR1 is SGHNT and CDR2 is YYREEE (reference sequence). This CDR3 spans 17 amino acids. The CDR3 region is CASSLGQGAGSIYGYTF. Here the CDR3 DNA reads TGTGCCAGCAGCTTGGGACAGGGCGCAGGCTCGATTTATGGCTACACCTTC.